A single sample is the source of the 16 T cell receptor beta chains below, sequenced in a study of human T cells and chemical hapten exposure. Specified time point: healthy volunteer bleed at 2 weeks. The template was total RNA from unfractionated whole blood. TCRdb redid the calling of the RACE reads with MiXCR, one entry per CDR3 protein. The sample has around 130,000 distinct CDR3 sequences, approximately 8.3% seen once; the top ten hold 1.5% to 2%. The sample taken for sequencing was whole blood. The receptors here all came from a male donor in good health. Some clones in this sample may be carry-over from other donors' samples.

This clonotype was seen repeatedly, ten times or more. The genes are TRBV4-2 and TRBJ1-2, with D possibly matching TRBD1 (6 bases). Germline V lookup: CDR1 LGHNA, CDR2 YNFKEQ. The CDR3 is 16 residues long. V was cut by 6 bases and J by 7 bases, with 24 bases left in between. The CDR3 here is CASRKTRAGVDSGYTF. The CDR3, as DNA: TGTGCCAGCAGAAAGACGAGGGCAGGGGTAGACTCTGGCTACACCTTC.

This clonotype was recorded many times. V and J are TRBV20-1 and TRBJ1-1; TRBD1 is a possible D gene (5 bases). V was clipped by 4 bases and J by 5 bases, with 17 bases between them. This CDR3 has 14 amino acids. Germline values: CDR1 DFQATT, CDR2 SNEGSKA (reference sequence). DNA for the CDR3: TGCAGTGCTACACAGCCGGGGGTAGGAACTGAAGCTTTCTTT. Translated: CSATQPGVGTEAFF.

The table lists this clonotype with a count of one. The chain uses TRBV2 and TRBJ1-4; D not certain. V dropped 2 bases and J dropped 9 bases, with 4 bases sitting between them. The CDR3 sequence is 11 residues long. Germline CDR1 SNHLY, CDR2 FYNNEI. This chain's CDR3 is CASSERKKLFF. CDR3 sequence (DNA): TGTGCCAGCAGTGAACGCAAAAAACTGTTTTTT.

This clonotype was picked up a small number of times. The V call is TRBV29-1, the J call TRBJ2-3; no firm D call. Trimming removed 7 bases at V and 0 bases at J, with 11 bases between. Per germline, CDR1 SQVTM and CDR2 ANQGSEA. The CDR3 covers 13 residues. The CDR3 protein is CSAIAASTDTQYF. In DNA, the CDR3 is TGCAGCGCCATAGCTGCTAGCACAGATACGCAGTATTTT.

This clonotype was found a few times. The chain links TRBV7-9 to TRBJ1-1, with D unresolved. The V gene lost 7 bases and the J gene lost 1 base, with 10 bases spanning the gap. Germline assignment: CDR1 SEHNR and CDR2 FQNEAQ (reference sequence). The CDR3 consists of 13 residues. CDR3 amino acids: CASNLQWNTEAFF. CDR3 nucleotide sequence: TGTGCCAGCAATTTACAGTGGAACACTGAAGCTTTCTTT.

This clonotype has a handful of counts. In DNA form, the CDR3 reads TGTGCCTCCAGGGGAACCAAAAACATTCAGTACTTC. Translated, it gives CASRGTKNIQYF. V is TRBV6-5 and J is TRBJ2-4; possible D gene TRBD1, 6 bases. This CDR3 is 12 amino acids long. The germline gives CDR1 MNHEY, CDR2 SVGAGI. Trimming removed 11 bases from V and 2 bases from J, with 10 bases in between.

This clonotype was observed at least ten times. The chain has TRBV5-6 and TRBJ2-3; a weak D match, TRBD2 (5 bases). Germline V gives CDR1 SGHDT, CDR2 YYEEEE. There are 11 residues in the CDR3. V was pared by 4 bases and J by 9 bases, with 9 bases between. CDR3 sequence reads: CASSRGTTQYF. The CDR3 DNA reads as TGTGCCAGCAGCCGGGGTACAACGCAGTATTTT.

In this sample, this clonotype turned up many times. This sequence joins TRBV20-1 and TRBJ2-1; D perhaps matches TRBD2 (6 bases). The V end was cut by 0 bases, the J end by 3 bases, with 12 bases between. CDR3 size: 15 residues. Germline V gives CDR1 DFQATT, CDR2 SNEGSKA (reference sequence). CDR3 bases: TGCAGTGCTAGAGATCACGGCGGGGACTACAATGAGCAGTTCTTC. Its protein product is CSARDHGGDYNEQFF.

This clonotype showed up many times. The CDR3 loop is CASSPWTGGLSNQPQHF. The CDR3 DNA follows: TGTGCCAGCAGTCCCTGGACAGGGGGCTTGAGTAATCAGCCCCAGCATTTT. The chain employs TRBV27 and TRBJ1-5, with TRBD1 matching 11 bases. V lost 5 bases, J lost 4 bases, and 10 bases stayed unmatched. Germline CDR1 reads MNHEY; CDR2 reads SMNVEV (reference sequence). The CDR3 loop spans 17 amino acids.

The chain joins TRBV11-2 to TRBJ1-4, with TRBD1 matching 8 bases. CDR3 length: 15 amino acids. The junction had 4 bases not matched to a gene; V was cut back by 1 base and J by 6 bases. CDR1 SGHAT and CDR2 FQNNGV come from the germline V gene. The CDR3 loop reads CASSLGDRTDEKLFF. CDR3 nucleotide sequence: TGTGCCAGCAGCTTAGGGGACAGGACTGATGAAAAACTGTTTTTT.

This clonotype was found a few times. The chain uses TRBV7-2 and TRBJ2-1; 7 bases map to TRBD2. CDR3 length: 16 residues. Germline assignment: CDR1 SGHTA and CDR2 FQGNSA. The junction had 7 bases not matched to a gene; V was cut back by 5 bases and J by 0 bases. CDR3 protein: CASSAGLGGSYNEQFF. CDR3 coding DNA: TGTGCCAGCAGCGCAGGACTAGGAGGCTCCTACAATGAGCAGTTCTTC.

The sample holds a few counts of this clonotype. The chain combines TRBV11-2 with TRBJ2-7, with D possibly being TRBD2 (6 bases). The CDR3 sequence is 14 residues long. V dropped 1 base and J dropped 2 bases, with 9 bases sitting between them. Germline-derived CDR1 and CDR2 are SGHAT and FQNNGV. CDR3 residues: CASSLASDAYEQYF. DNA for the CDR3: TGTGCCAGCAGCTTAGCTAGCGATGCCTACGAGCAGTACTTC.

The chain links TRBV29-1 to TRBJ2-3; tentatively, D is TRBD1 (7 bases). This CDR3 comprises 13 residues. The V gene's germline CDR1 is SQVTM and CDR2 ANQGSEA. The V end was cut by 7 bases, the J end by 5 bases, with 16 bases between. CDR3 coding DNA: TGCAGCGCCGAGGAGGGGGCTAAAGATACGCAGTATTTT. It is translated as CSAEEGAKDTQYF.

This sequence joins TRBV6-5 and TRBJ2-3; 7 positions agree with TRBD1. CDR1 is MNHEY, CDR2 SVGAGI, per germline. The CDR3 length is 14 residues. Germline trimming cut 6 bases from V and 2 bases from J; bases unmatched to any gene: 5. CDR3 loop: CASSSGTDTDTQYF. CDR3 DNA: TGTGCCAGCAGCTCCGGGACAGACACAGATACGCAGTATTTT.

This chain joins TRBV6-1 and TRBJ2-1; 8 bases agree with TRBD2. Germline V gene lookup returns CDR1 MNHNS and CDR2 SASEGT. J gave up 8 bases and V 3 bases, and 15 bases lay outside the gene matches. CDR3 length: 17 amino acids. CDR3 in amino acids: CASSDPRGGQTRDEQFF. The CDR3 nucleotides are TGTGCCAGCAGTGACCCACGGGGGGGGCAAACCAGGGATGAGCAGTTCTTC.

At least ten counts were recorded for this clonotype. V is TRBV27 and J is TRBJ2-1, with 13 bases lining up with TRBD2. Per the germline V gene, CDR1 is MNHEY and CDR2 is SMNVEV (reference sequence). The CDR3 spans 17 residues. The trim removed 2 bases at V and 1 base at J, leaving 2 bases unmatched. CDR3 nucleotide sequence: TGTGCCAGCAGTTTAACTAGCGGGGGGGCTTCCTACAATGAGCAGTTCTTC. Translating gives CASSLTSGGASYNEQFF.